A selection of T cell receptor beta chains follows, all from one sample in a study of shared clonotypes between healthy human individuals. TCRdb keeps only in-frame clones here, not all; method: immunoSEQ multiplex PCR. The sample yields about 710,000 clones, about two thirds seen once. Sequencing was carried out using memory CD4+ T cells sorted from blood. These receptors originate from a woman aged 25-40 years in good health. CDR3s leave out the opening cysteine and the closing phenylalanine or tryptophan. Each record gives: CDR3 protein, J gene, V gene.

ASSPGLVTDTQY TRBJ2-3 TRBV7-3
ASSQSGALRQRARGPHCEQY TRBJ2-7 TRBV23-1
ASSPRLGPMNTEAF TRBJ1-1 TRBV18
ASGTLAGNTGELF TRBJ2-2 TRBV5-1
ASSPLIFSGVNEQF TRBJ2-1 TRBV28
ASSRDSYQPQH TRBJ1-5 TRBV5-8
ASSIRQGQPQH TRBJ1-5 TRBV7-8
ARNTQTSNQPQH TRBJ1-5 TRBV6-4
ASRSPDGTGGYEQY TRBJ2-7 TRBV2
ASSPGTSGRDFTDTQY TRBJ2-3 TRBV5-1
ASRGVQGVRKAF TRBJ1-1 TRBV28
ASSLVLAGHNEQF TRBJ2-1 TRBV7-4
ASSLLASEQY TRBJ2-7 TRBV7-9
ASSFPGKPKKDEQF TRBJ2-1 TRBV11-2
ASSQGGGHSPLH TRBJ1-6 TRBV25-1
ASSSQKTRKETQY TRBJ2-5 TRBV28
ASSGQGKNIQY TRBJ2-4 TRBV2
ASSVSGDSTDTQY TRBJ2-3 TRBV25-1
ASRAGQVQREAF TRBJ1-1 TRBV6-5
AISEAGTEWEQY TRBJ2-7 TRBV10-3
ATSRDREVSEQY TRBJ2-7 TRBV15
ASSVEGSRNSPLH TRBJ1-6 TRBV9
ASSEDWISSYEQY TRBJ2-7 TRBV25-1
ASSPSSGKGEETQY TRBJ2-5 TRBV28